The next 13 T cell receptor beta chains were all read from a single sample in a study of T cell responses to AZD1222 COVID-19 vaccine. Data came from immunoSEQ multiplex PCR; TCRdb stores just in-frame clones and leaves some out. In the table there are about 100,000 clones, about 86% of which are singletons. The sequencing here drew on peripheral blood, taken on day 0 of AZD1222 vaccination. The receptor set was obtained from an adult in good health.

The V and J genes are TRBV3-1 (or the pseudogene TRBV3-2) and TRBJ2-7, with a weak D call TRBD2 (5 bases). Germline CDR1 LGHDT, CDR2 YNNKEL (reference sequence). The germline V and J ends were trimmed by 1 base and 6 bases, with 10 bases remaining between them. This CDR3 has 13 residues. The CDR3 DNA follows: TGTGCCAGCAGCCAAGTTGAGGGAAGCGAGCAGTACTTC. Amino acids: CASSQVEGSEQYF.

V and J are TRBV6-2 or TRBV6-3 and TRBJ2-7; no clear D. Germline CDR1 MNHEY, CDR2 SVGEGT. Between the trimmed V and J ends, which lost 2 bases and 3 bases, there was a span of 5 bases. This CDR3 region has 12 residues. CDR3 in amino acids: CASSYQDYEQYF. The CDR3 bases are TGTGCCAGCAGTTACCAAGACTACGAGCAGTACTTC.

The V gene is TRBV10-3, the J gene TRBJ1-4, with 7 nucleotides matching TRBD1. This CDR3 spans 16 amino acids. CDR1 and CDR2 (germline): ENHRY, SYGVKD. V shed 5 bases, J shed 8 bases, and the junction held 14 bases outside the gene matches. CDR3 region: CAISSPGQRGREKLFF. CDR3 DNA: TGTGCCATCAGTTCACCGGGACAGCGGGGTCGGGAAAAACTGTTTTTT.

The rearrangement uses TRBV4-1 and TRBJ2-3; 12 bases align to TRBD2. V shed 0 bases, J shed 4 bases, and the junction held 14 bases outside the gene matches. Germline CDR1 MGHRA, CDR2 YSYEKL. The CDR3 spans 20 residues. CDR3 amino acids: CASSQEGLLAGGSGADTQYF. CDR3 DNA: TGCGCCAGCAGCCAAGAAGGGTTGCTAGCGGGGGGGTCCGGGGCAGATACGCAGTATTTT.

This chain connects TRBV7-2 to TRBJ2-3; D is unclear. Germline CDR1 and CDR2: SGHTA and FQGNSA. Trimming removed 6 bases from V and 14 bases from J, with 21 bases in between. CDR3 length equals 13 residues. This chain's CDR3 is CASSPNAGPVRYF. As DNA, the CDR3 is TGTGCCAGCAGTCCAAACGCCGGCCCCGTGCGGTATTTT.

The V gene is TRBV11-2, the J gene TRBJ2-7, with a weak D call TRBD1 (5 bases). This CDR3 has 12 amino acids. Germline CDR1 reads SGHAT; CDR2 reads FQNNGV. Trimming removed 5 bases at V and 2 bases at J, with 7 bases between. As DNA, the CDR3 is TGTGCCAGCAGCACGGACACCTACGAGCAGTACTTC. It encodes CASSTDTYEQYF.

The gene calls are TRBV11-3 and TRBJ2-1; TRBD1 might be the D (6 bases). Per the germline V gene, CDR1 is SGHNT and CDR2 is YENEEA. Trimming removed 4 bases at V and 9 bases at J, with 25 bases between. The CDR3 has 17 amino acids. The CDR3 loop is CASSSHLDRFTQGEQFF. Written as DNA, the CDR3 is TGTGCCAGCAGCTCACACCTGGACAGATTTACACAGGGTGAGCAGTTCTTC.

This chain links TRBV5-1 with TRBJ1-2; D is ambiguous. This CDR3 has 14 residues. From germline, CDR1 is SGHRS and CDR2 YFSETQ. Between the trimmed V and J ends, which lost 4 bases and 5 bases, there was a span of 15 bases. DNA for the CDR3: TGCGCCAGCAGCCAAGGGTCCTCGTGGTATGGCTACACCTTC. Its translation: CASSQGSSWYGYTF. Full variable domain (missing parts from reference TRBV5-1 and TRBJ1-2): KAGVTQTPRYLIKTRGQQVTLSCSPISGHRSVSWYQQTPGQGLQFLFEYFSETQRNKGNFPGRFSGRQFSNSRSEMNVSTLELGDSALYLCASSQGSSWYGYTFGSGTRLTVV.

In nucleotides, the CDR3 is TGTGCCAGCAACAAGGAGTATAGCAATCAGCCCCAGCATTTT. Protein sequence: CASNKEYSNQPQHF. V usage is TRBV2 and J usage is TRBJ1-5; no clear D gene. The length of the CDR3 is 14 residues. Trimming removed 7 bases from V and 0 bases from J, with 10 bases in between. CDR1 and CDR2 (germline): SNHLY, FYNNEI.

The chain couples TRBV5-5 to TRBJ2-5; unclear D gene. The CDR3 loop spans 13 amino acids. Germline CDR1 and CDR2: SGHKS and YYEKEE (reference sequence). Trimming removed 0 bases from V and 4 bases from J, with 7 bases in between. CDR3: CASSLVAGETQYF. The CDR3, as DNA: TGTGCCAGCAGCTTGGTTGCAGGAGAGACCCAGTACTTC.

The CDR3 sequence is CASSLASGSSEQYF. The CDR3 DNA reads TGTGCCAGCAGCTTAGCTAGCGGGAGTAGCGAGCAGTACTTC. The V call is TRBV7-3, the J call TRBJ2-7; TRBD2 matches at 10 bases. The germline V gene has CDR1 SGHTA and CDR2 FQGTGA. Germline trimming cut 2 bases from V and 6 bases from J; bases unmatched to any gene: 4. The CDR3 loop spans 14 amino acids.

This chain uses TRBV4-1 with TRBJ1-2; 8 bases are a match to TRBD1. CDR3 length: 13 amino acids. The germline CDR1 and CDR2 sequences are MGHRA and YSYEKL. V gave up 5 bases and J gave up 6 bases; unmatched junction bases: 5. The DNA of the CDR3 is TGCGCCAGCAGCTTAGGGACAGGCGATGGCTACACCTTC. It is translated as CASSLGTGDGYTF.

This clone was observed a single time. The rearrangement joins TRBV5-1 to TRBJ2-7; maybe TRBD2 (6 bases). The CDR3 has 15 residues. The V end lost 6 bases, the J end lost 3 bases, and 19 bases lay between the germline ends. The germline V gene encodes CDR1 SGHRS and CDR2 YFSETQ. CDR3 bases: TGCGCCAGCACCCCCGAGCGGGCTTATAACTACGAGCAGTACTTC. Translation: CASTPERAYNYEQYF.